A selection of T cell receptor beta chains follows, all from one sample in a study of naive and memory T cell subsets. TCRdb reanalysed the 5' RACE reads using MiXCR and keeps one entry per CDR3 protein. The sample shows about 62,000 distinct CDR3 sequences, roughly 8.1% of them seen only once. The receptors were sampled from a female donor in good health. CDR3s include the opening cysteine and the closing phenylalanine or tryptophan. The order of the fields is V gene, clone size, D gene, J gene, CDR3 protein, CDR3 DNA. D genes are given only for firm matches. The size field reads once, few or many counts, or a class when the clone is expanded.

TRBV28	many	.	TRBJ1-4	CASSSLALNEKLFF	TGTGCCAGCAGTTCGCTCGCCCTTAATGAAAAACTGTTTTTT
TRBV7-9	once	TRBD1	TRBJ2-3	CASSPRDRGSTDTQYF	TGTGCCAGCAGCCCCCGGGACAGGGGGAGCACAGATACGCAGTATTTT
TRBV9	few	TRBD1	TRBJ2-5	CASSVGTDQETQYF	TGTGCCAGCAGCGTCGGGACAGATCAAGAGACCCAGTACTTC
TRBV6-5	many	.	TRBJ1-1	CASSSRELGTEAFF	TGTGCCAGCAGTTCCAGGGAATTGGGCACTGAAGCTTTCTTT
TRBV4-2	few	TRBD2	TRBJ2-5	CASSQAGGKETQYF	TGTGCCAGCAGCCAAGCGGGGGGAAAAGAGACCCAGTACTTC
TRBV14	few	.	TRBJ2-1	CASSQDTGAVEQFF	TGTGCCAGCAGCCAAGATACGGGAGCGGTTGAGCAGTTCTTC
TRBV7-3	few	.	TRBJ2-2	CASSYSGPTGELFF	TGTGCCAGCAGCTACTCAGGGCCCACCGGGGAGCTGTTTTTT
TRBV20-1	few	.	TRBJ2-1	CSARKPSYNEQFF	TGCAGTGCTAGAAAGCCCAGCTACAATGAGCAGTTCTTC
TRBV28	many	.	TRBJ1-1	CASSSIDYEAFF	TGTGCCAGCAGTTCCATTGATTATGAAGCTTTCTTT
TRBV5-6	many	.	TRBJ1-1	CASSLADRNTEAFF	TGTGCCAGCAGCTTGGCCGACAGGAACACTGAAGCTTTCTTT